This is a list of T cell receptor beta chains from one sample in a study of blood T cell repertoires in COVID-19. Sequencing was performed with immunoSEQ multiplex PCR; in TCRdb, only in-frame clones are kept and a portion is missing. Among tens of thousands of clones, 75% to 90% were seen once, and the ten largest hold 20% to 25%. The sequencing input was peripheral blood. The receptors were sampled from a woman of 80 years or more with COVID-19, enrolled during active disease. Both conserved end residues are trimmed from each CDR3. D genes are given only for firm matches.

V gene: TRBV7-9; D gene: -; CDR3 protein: ASSLEGKHNEQF
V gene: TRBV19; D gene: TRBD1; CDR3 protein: ASRLQGATTGELF
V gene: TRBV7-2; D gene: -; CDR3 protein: ASSLRENTEAF
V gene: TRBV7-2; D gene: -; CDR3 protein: ASSLALEQF
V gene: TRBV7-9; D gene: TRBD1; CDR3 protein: ASSPTGVDGYT
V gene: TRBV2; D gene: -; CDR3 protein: ASSEERRGTHRAGETQY
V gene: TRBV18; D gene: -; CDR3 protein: ASSPSTERRTGELF
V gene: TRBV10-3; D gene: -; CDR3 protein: AISGPGTINYGYT
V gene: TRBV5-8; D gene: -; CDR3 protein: ASSQIRGEKLF
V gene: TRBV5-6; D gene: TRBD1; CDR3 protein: ASSTDRVRNTGELF
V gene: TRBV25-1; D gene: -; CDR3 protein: ASSEFLGRDTEAF
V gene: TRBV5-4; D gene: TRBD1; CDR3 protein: ASSLGIGGNSPLH
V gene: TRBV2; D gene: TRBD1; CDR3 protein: ATTGQGDSPLH
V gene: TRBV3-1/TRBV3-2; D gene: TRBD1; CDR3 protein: ASTGTGNTGELF
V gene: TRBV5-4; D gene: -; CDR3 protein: ASSSPGADTQY
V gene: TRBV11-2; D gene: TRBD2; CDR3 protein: ASRGLALYNEQF
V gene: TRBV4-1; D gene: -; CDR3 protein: ASSQEFAEARGNTIY
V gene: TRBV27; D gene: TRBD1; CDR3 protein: ASSPGQGKSNQPQH
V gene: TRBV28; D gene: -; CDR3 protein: ASRQEGQGREKLF
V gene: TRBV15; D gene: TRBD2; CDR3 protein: ATSIPSGGARTDTQY
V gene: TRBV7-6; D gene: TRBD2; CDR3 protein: ASSLAGGGGETQY
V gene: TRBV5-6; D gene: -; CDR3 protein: ATTSGSGHAIGAQY
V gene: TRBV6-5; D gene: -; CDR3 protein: ASSNRVPNEKLF